These T cell receptor beta chains were read from a single sample in a study of a mutant IDH1 vaccine in newly diagnosed glioma. Repertoires were generated with immunoSEQ multiplex PCR, while TCRdb's copy carries only in-frame clones and drops some. The table shows approximately 81,000 clones, with 85% occurring only once. Their target antigens are unknown. Sample: PBMCs, taken from a glioma patient whose treatment included an IDH1 peptide vaccine. All receptors come from a man aged 25 to 40 with glioma. Some clones in this sample may be carry-over from other donors' samples. Each CDR3 is given with its conserved first and last residue. Each record gives: V gene, clone size, J gene, CDR3 protein. Where a row states a size, it is once, few, many or the class of an expanded clone; other rows omit it.

TRBV28,few,TRBJ2-3,CASSLSRVQDTQYF
TRBV19,.,TRBJ2-7,CASSRVHSGFDEQYF
TRBV7-9,.,TRBJ2-3,CASSGWDHTDTQYF
TRBV30,.,TRBJ1-6,CAWTSEGLHNSPLHF
TRBV6-6,.,TRBJ2-2,CASSYYQGSGELFF
TRBV7-2,.,TRBJ1-1,CASSSPLGESWDTEAFF
TRBV5-8,.,TRBJ1-2,CASSLGRRSGYTF
TRBV18,.,TRBJ2-7,CASSQGGLPSYEQYF
TRBV30,.,TRBJ2-3,CAWRVGGTDTQYF
TRBV28,.,TRBJ2-1,CASAGLAGGEQFF
TRBV7-3,.,TRBJ2-5,CASSQGPSRTQYF
TRBV28,few,TRBJ2-2,CASSNWEGTGELFF
TRBV7-6,.,TRBJ2-7,CASSLDIGTSYEQYF
TRBV5-4,few,TRBJ2-2,CASSSLPTGELFF
TRBV10-3,.,TRBJ2-7,CAIRRTGISYEQYF
TRBV6-6,.,TRBJ1-2,CASSYQEYGYTF
TRBV27,.,TRBJ1-1,CASSSRVGQGLNTEAFF